The 32 T cell receptor beta chains below were found in one sample sequenced in a study of blood T cell repertoires in COVID-19. Profiling relied on immunoSEQ multiplex PCR, and the TCRdb table lists in-frame clones only, not all of them. The table lists over 100,000 clones, 70% to 90% of them singletons, with approximately 2% in the top ten. The source material was peripheral blood. The receptors were sampled from a man aged 45-60 years with active COVID-19.

V and J are TRBV6-5 and TRBJ2-3, with a weak D call TRBD2 (6 bases). Trimming took off 8 bases at V and 0 bases at J, with 12 bases between the two ends. This CDR3 contains 14 residues. Germline CDR1 is MNHEY and CDR2 is SVGAGI. CDR3 nucleotide sequence: TGTGCCAGCGGGGGTAGCGGAAGCACAGATACGCAGTATTTT. Amino acid sequence: CASGGSGSTDTQYF.

In this sample, this clone turned up once. This chain connects TRBV15 to TRBJ2-7; weak D call: TRBD2 (6 bases). Germline loops: CDR1 LNHNV, CDR2 YYDKDF (reference sequence). The CDR3 contains 16 residues. Trimming took 0 bases from V and 0 from J, leaving 12 bases between them. The CDR3 reads CATSRDRGTSSYEQYF. Here the CDR3 DNA reads TGTGCCACCAGCAGAGACCGGGGGACCAGCTCCTACGAGCAGTACTTC. The full variable domain, in which reference TRBV15 and TRBJ2-7 provide the parts outside the CDR3, is DAMVIQNPRYQVTQFGKPVTLSCSQTLNHNVMYWYQQKSSQAPKLLFHYYDKDFNNEADTPDNFQSRRPNTSFCFLDIRSPGLGDTAMYLCATSRDRGTSSYEQYFGPGTRLTVT.

The chain combines TRBV30 with TRBJ1-1, with D possibly being TRBD1 (5 bases). CDR3 length equals 12 residues. Germline V gene data show CDR1 as GTSNPN and CDR2 as SVGIG (reference sequence). Trimming shortened V by 3 bases and J by 7 bases, and 12 bases separated the two germline ends. CDR3 region: CAWRPNRYEAFF. The CDR3 DNA follows: TGTGCCTGGAGACCTAACAGGTATGAAGCTTTCTTT. Full variable domain (rest looked up from reference TRBV30 and TRBJ1-1): SQTIHQWPATLVQPVGSPLSLECTVEGTSNPNLYWYRQAAGRGLQLLFYSVGIGQISSEVPQNLSASRPQDRQFILSSKKLLLSDSGFYLCAWRPNRYEAFFGQGTRLTVV.

The chain uses TRBV6-5 and TRBJ1-5; TRBD1 might be the D (6 bases). The germline V gene encodes CDR1 MNHEY and CDR2 SVGAGI. There are 13 residues in the CDR3. The germline V and J ends were trimmed by 6 bases and 5 bases, with 11 bases remaining between them. CDR3 DNA: TGTGCCAGCAGCGTAGGACAGTATCAGCCCCAGCATTTT. Translation gives CASSVGQYQPQHF.

This chain connects TRBV4-2 to TRBJ2-1; the match to TRBD2 covers 10 bases. The CDR3 is 16 residues long. Germline V CDR1 and CDR2: LGHNA, YNFKEQ. The J segment lost 10 bases and the V segment lost 3 bases, leaving 12 bases of the junction unmatched. The CDR3, as DNA: TGTGCCAGCAGCCAGGGCGGAGCGGGGGGGCGCGGAGAGCAGTTCTTC. Protein product: CASSQGGAGGRGEQFF.

J is TRBJ2-7 and V is TRBV11-2; D is possibly TRBD2 (7 bases). Germline CDR1 SGHAT, CDR2 FQNNGV. V shed 3 bases and J shed 7 bases, with 19 bases lying between them. The CDR3 is 15 amino acids. CDR3 amino acids: CASSFLQGPGGEQYF. Written as DNA, the CDR3 is TGTGCCAGCAGCTTCTTACAGGGACCGGGGGGTGAGCAGTACTTC.

This clone was seen a handful of times. The rearrangement links TRBV2 to TRBJ1-5; 9 bases fit TRBD1. V gave up 7 bases and J gave up 3 bases; unmatched junction bases: 7. Looked up from germline, CDR1 is SNHLY and CDR2 is FYNNEI. This CDR3 is 15 amino acids long. CDR3 in DNA: TGTGCCAGCACCCCGGGACAGGGACTCAATCAGCCCCAGCATTTT. It specifies CASTPGQGLNQPQHF.

V is TRBV5-1 and J is TRBJ1-1; D not certain. Germline values: CDR1 SGHRS, CDR2 YFSETQ. V lost 4 bases and J lost 1, with 8 bases in between. The CDR3 has 13 amino acids. CDR3 in amino acids: CASSAEGNTEAFF. The CDR3 bases are TGCGCCAGCAGCGCCGAGGGGAACACTGAAGCTTTCTTT.

The V and J genes are TRBV19 and TRBJ2-7, with 8 bases aligning to TRBD1. This CDR3 is built from 16 residues. CDR1 and CDR2 (germline): LNHDA, SQIVND (reference sequence). Losses at the gene ends were 4 bases for V and 1 base for J; bases not matched to a gene: 9. In DNA form, the CDR3 reads TGTGCCAGTAGTAAATCGGGGACAGGAATTTCCTACGAGCAGTACTTC. It is translated as CASSKSGTGISYEQYF.

V and J are TRBV7-6 and TRBJ2-1; 7 positions agree with TRBD2. The CDR3 consists of 15 residues. J lost 2 bases, V lost 4 bases, and 5 bases had no gene match. Germline CDR1 is SGHVS and CDR2 is FNYEAQ. CDR3 sequence: CASSSAGTTYNEQFF. CDR3 bases: TGTGCCAGCAGCTCCGCCGGGACTACCTACAATGAGCAGTTCTTC.

The chain joins TRBV5-5 to TRBJ1-2; maybe TRBD1 (6 bases). Per the germline V gene, CDR1 is SGHKS and CDR2 is YYEKEE (reference sequence). The V end lost 4 bases, the J end lost 2 bases, and 15 bases lay between the germline ends. CDR3 length: 15 amino acids. The CDR3 DNA reads TGTGCCAGCAGCCCTGCTCGGGGGGCGAACTATGGCTACACCTTC. Protein product: CASSPARGANYGYTF.

The chain combines TRBV7-9 with TRBJ1-1; 7 bases fit TRBD1. V trimming: 2 bases; J trimming: 7 bases; junction bases outside the gene matches: 10. CDR1 is SEHNR, CDR2 FQNEAQ, per germline (reference sequence). CDR3 size: 15 residues. CDR3 residues: CASSLYRDREGEAFF. The CDR3 nucleotides are TGTGCCAGCAGCTTATACCGGGACAGAGAGGGTGAAGCTTTCTTT.

J is TRBJ2-1 and V is TRBV19; 9 bases fit TRBD1. This CDR3 has 14 residues. V dropped 7 bases and J dropped 9; count of bases not matched to a gene: 10. The germline gives CDR1 LNHDA, CDR2 SQIVND (reference sequence). CDR3 nucleotides: TGTGCCAGTAACACCCCGGGACAGGGTAGTGAGCAGTTCTTC. Its protein is CASNTPGQGSEQFF.

The chain combines TRBV9 with TRBJ2-3; D remains unclear. The CDR3 runs to 16 residues. The germline V and J ends were trimmed by 0 bases and 0 bases, with 11 bases remaining between them. Germline values: CDR1 SGDLS, CDR2 YYNGEE. The CDR3 nucleotides are TGTGCCAGCAGCGTAGCGACCTGGGCTAGCACAGATACGCAGTATTTT. As protein: CASSVATWASTDTQYF.

J is TRBJ1-1 and V is TRBV6-6; 10 bases match TRBD1. Per germline, CDR1 MNHNY and CDR2 SVGAGI (reference sequence). Trimming took 4 bases from V and 7 from J; bases not matched to a gene: 12. This CDR3 is 16 amino acids long. This CDR3 is CASSFDRGLSSGEAFF. The CDR3, as DNA: TGTGCCAGCAGTTTTGACAGGGGGCTGTCATCAGGTGAAGCTTTCTTT.

V is TRBV5-1 and J is TRBJ2-1, with 12 bases matching TRBD2. Trimming at V came to 4 bases and at J to 9 bases, leaving 8 bases not matched to a gene. CDR3 length equals 15 residues. Per germline, CDR1 SGHRS and CDR2 YFSETQ. The CDR3 region is CASSLPSGGAGEQFF. The CDR3 DNA reads TGCGCCAGCAGCCTTCCTAGCGGGGGGGCCGGTGAGCAGTTCTTC.

The chain combines TRBV4-1 with TRBJ1-2; unclear D gene. Trimming removed 3 bases at V and 1 base at J, with 18 bases between. Looked up from germline, CDR1 is MGHRA and CDR2 is YSYEKL. The CDR3 totals 17 residues. DNA for the CDR3: TGCGCCAGCAGCCACCCCTTGAAGCGTGTGATTAACTATGGCTACACCTTC. Residues: CASSHPLKRVINYGYTF.

The chain uses TRBV2 and TRBJ2-3, with 10 bases aligning to TRBD1. The germline CDR1 and CDR2 sequences are SNHLY and FYNNEI. The V segment lost 6 bases and the J segment 8 bases; nucleotides outside the gene matches: 14. The CDR3 covers 16 residues. The CDR3 is CASSDSPGQGMGTQYF. CDR3 sequence (DNA): TGTGCCAGCAGCGACTCTCCGGGACAGGGGATGGGTACGCAGTATTTT. Together with reference TRBV2 and TRBJ2-3, the CDR3 gives the full variable domain: EPEVTQTPSHQVTQMGQEVILRCVPISNHLYFYWYRQILGQKVEFLVSFYNNEISEKSEIFDDQFSVERPDGSNFTLKIRSTKLEDSAMYFCASSDSPGQGMGTQYFGPGTRLTVL.

The rearrangement uses TRBV5-1 and TRBJ2-7, with a weak D call TRBD2 (6 bases). The germline V gene has CDR1 SGHRS and CDR2 YFSETQ. The CDR3 loop spans 13 amino acids. V lost 0 bases and J 6 bases, leaving 10 bases between the germline ends. The CDR3 protein is CASSLVEGGEQYF. Here the CDR3 DNA reads TGCGCCAGCAGCTTGGTGGAGGGAGGCGAGCAGTACTTC.

The V call is TRBV5-6, the J call TRBJ2-5; possible D gene TRBD2, 5 bases. Germline CDR1 and CDR2: SGHDT and YYEEEE. The CDR3 loop spans 15 amino acids. Deletions cut 2 bases from V and 5 bases from J, with 16 bases between. In DNA form, the CDR3 reads TGTGCCAGCAGCTTTACTAGAATAGGGCCTGAGACCCAGTACTTC. Amino acids: CASSFTRIGPETQYF.

The chain employs TRBV11-1 and TRBJ2-3; a possible D gene is TRBD2 (6 bases). The CDR3 is made up of 14 amino acids. CDR1 is SGHAT, CDR2 FQDESV, per germline (reference sequence). Trimming left V 2 bases short and J 1 base short, with 7 bases between. CDR3 sequence (DNA): TGTGCCAGCAGCTTAACGGGGGGCACAGATACGCAGTATTTT. Protein: CASSLTGGTDTQYF.

The J gene is TRBJ2-7, the V gene TRBV5-1; 7 bases are shared with TRBD1. The V and J ends lost 4 bases and 9 bases, in that order; junction bases with no gene match: 13. CDR1 and CDR2 from the germline V gene are SGHRS and YFSETQ. The CDR3 spans 14 residues. The CDR3: CASSPDRARTRQYF. In DNA, the CDR3 is TGCGCCAGCAGCCCCGACAGGGCCCGGACGAGGCAGTACTTC. Supplemented by reference TRBV5-1 and TRBJ2-7, the full variable domain reads KAGVTQTPRYLIKTRGQQVTLSCSPISGHRSVSWYQQTPGQGLQFLFEYFSETQRNKGNFPGRFSGRQFSNSRSEMNVSTLELGDSALYLCASSPDRARTRQYFGPGTRLTVT.

This clone has a single count. The rearrangement uses TRBV5-4 and TRBJ1-2, with D unresolved. Trimming pared 4 bases from V and 3 bases from J, leaving 16 bases between. The length of the CDR3 is 15 residues. The germline gives CDR1 SGHNT, CDR2 YYREEE (reference sequence). The CDR3 bases are TGTGCCAGCAGCCCCGATCGGCAGGCCGACTATGGCTACACCTTC. Its protein product is CASSPDRQADYGYTF. Based on the CDR3 plus reference TRBV5-4 and TRBJ1-2, the full variable domain is ETGVTQSPTHLIKTRGQQVTLRCSSQSGHNTVSWYQQALGQGPQFIFQYYREEENGRGNFPPRFSGLQFPNYSSELNVNALELDDSALYLCASSPDRQADYGYTFGSGTRLTVV.

V gene TRBV10-3 combines with J gene TRBJ2-7, with 9 bases matching TRBD1. With V trimmed by 4 bases and J by 4 bases, 8 bases remained unmatched. The length of the CDR3 is 15 residues. Germline CDR1 and CDR2: ENHRY and SYGVKD. CDR3 DNA: TGTGCCATCAGTGCACAGACAGGGGGGGTTTACGAGCAGTACTTC. Translating gives CAISAQTGGVYEQYF.

This rearrangement joins TRBV4-2 to TRBJ2-4; TRBD2 matches at 7 bases. Germline trimming cut 3 bases from V and 8 bases from J; bases unmatched to any gene: 4. Germline assignment: CDR1 LGHNA and CDR2 YNFKEQ. CDR3 size: 13 residues. The CDR3 region has the DNA TGTGCCAGCAGCCAGGGAGGGAGGGACATTCAGTACTTC. This encodes CASSQGGRDIQYF.

V usage is TRBV6-5 and J usage is TRBJ1-1; weak D call: TRBD1 (6 bases). Germline V gene sequence: CDR1 MNHEY, CDR2 SVGAGI. This CDR3 is built from 14 residues. V lost 6 bases to trimming and J lost 4 bases, with 15 bases between them. Here the CDR3 reads CASRPNRDGTEAFF. As DNA, the CDR3 is TGTGCCAGCAGGCCCAACAGGGATGGCACTGAAGCTTTCTTT.

The rearrangement joins TRBV5-1 to TRBJ2-2, with 8 bases fitting TRBD1. The germline V gene encodes CDR1 SGHRS and CDR2 YFSETQ. J was trimmed by 1 base and V by 0 bases; bases with no gene match: 5. The CDR3 spans 17 residues. CDR3 coding DNA: TGCGCCAGCAGCTTGGGCGACAGGGGATTGAACACCGGGGAGCTGTTTTTT. Translation: CASSLGDRGLNTGELFF.

The chain uses TRBV9 and TRBJ2-3; tentatively, D is TRBD2 (6 bases). This CDR3 region has 14 residues. V was shortened by 4 bases and J by 1 base, with 10 bases between the two germline ends. Germline CDR1 SGDLS, CDR2 YYNGEE. The CDR3 loop is CASSISGRTDTQYF. The CDR3 nucleotides are TGTGCCAGCAGCATAAGCGGGCGCACAGATACGCAGTATTTT.

This chain links TRBV4-3 with TRBJ2-3; 8 bases align to TRBD1. J gave up 4 bases and V 0 bases, and 3 bases lay outside the gene matches. CDR1 is LGHNA, CDR2 YSLEER, per germline. The CDR3 spans 15 residues. CDR3 protein: CASSQDHRGSDTQYF. The CDR3 DNA reads TGCGCCAGCAGCCAAGATCACAGGGGGTCAGATACGCAGTATTTT.

The chain combines TRBV7-8 with TRBJ1-2; a possible D gene is TRBD1 (6 bases). CDR3 length equals 17 residues. V shed 1 base and J shed 6 bases, with 21 bases lying between them. Germline V CDR1 and CDR2: SGHVS, FQNEAQ. This CDR3 reads CASSLVFGEQGRDGYTF. The CDR3 region has the DNA TGTGCCAGCAGCTTAGTATTTGGGGAACAGGGAAGAGATGGCTACACCTTC.

This chain joins TRBV19 and TRBJ1-1; 9 bases map to TRBD1. The CDR3 contains 16 residues. Germline CDR1 reads LNHDA; CDR2 reads SQIVND (reference sequence). The V segment lost 10 bases and the J segment 6 bases; nucleotides outside the gene matches: 18. CDR3 DNA sequence: TGTGCCACTAGACAGGGGGTTTCCCGACGGTGGGCTGAAGCTTTCTTT. Residues: CATRQGVSRRWAEAFF.

The sample holds one count of this clone. This rearrangement joins TRBV6-4 to TRBJ2-1, with TRBD2 identical over 10 bases. The CDR3 has 14 residues. Per the germline V gene, CDR1 is MRHNA and CDR2 is SNTAGT. Trimming cost V 7 bases and J 8 bases; bases outside gene matches: 8. The CDR3 region is CASTLAGAVDEQFF. In DNA, the CDR3 is TGTGCCAGCACGCTAGCGGGGGCGGTCGATGAGCAGTTCTTC.